This T cell receptor beta chain was profiled in a study of blood T cell repertoires in COVID-19. Generated by immunoSEQ multiplex PCR, the TCRdb table keeps only in-frame clones and is missing some. Of 350,000 to 450,000 clones detected, roughly 85% appear once; the ten largest clones hold 3.6%. The sequence was collected from a woman under 30 with acute or convalescent COVID-19. Material for sequencing was peripheral blood.

The CDR3 nucleotides read TGCAGCGTCCTACAGGGCTCGGTGAACACTGAAGCTTTCTTT. Its translation is CSVLQGSVNTEAFF. The chain combines TRBV29-1 with TRBJ1-1, with TRBD1 as a possible D gene (6 bases). The CDR3 covers 14 residues. Trimming took off 6 bases at V and 0 bases at J, with 14 bases between the two ends. From germline, CDR1 is SQVTM and CDR2 ANQGSEA.